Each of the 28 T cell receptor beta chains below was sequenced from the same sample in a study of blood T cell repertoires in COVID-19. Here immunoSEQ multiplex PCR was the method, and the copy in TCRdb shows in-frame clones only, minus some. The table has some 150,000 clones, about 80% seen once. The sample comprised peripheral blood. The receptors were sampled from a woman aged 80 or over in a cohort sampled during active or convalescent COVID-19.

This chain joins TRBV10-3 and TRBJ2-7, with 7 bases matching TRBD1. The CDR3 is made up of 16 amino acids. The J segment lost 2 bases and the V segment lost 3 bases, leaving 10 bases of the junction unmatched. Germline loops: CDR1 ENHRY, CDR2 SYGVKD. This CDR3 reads CAISDGRRTGTYEQYF. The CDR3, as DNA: TGTGCCATCAGTGACGGCCGTAGGACAGGAACCTACGAGCAGTACTTC.

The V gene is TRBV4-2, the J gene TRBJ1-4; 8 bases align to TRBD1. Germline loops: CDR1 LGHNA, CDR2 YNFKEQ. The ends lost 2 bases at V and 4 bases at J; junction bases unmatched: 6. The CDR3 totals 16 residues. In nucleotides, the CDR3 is TGTGCCAGCAGCCAAAGATTACAGGGGGGTAATGAAAAACTGTTTTTT. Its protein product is CASSQRLQGGNEKLFF.

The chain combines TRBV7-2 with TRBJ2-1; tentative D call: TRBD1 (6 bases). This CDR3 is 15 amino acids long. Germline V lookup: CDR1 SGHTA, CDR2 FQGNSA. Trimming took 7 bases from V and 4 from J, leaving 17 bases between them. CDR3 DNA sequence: TGTGCCAGCAATCCACAGGGTGGGGATTACAATGAGCAGTTCTTC. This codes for CASNPQGGDYNEQFF.

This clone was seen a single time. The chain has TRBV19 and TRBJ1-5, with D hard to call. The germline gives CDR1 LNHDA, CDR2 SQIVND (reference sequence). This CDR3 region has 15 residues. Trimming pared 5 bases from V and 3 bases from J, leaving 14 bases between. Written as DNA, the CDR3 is TGTGCCAGTAGTTCCGGAGGGCAGTTCAATCAGCCCCAGCATTTT. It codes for CASSSGGQFNQPQHF.

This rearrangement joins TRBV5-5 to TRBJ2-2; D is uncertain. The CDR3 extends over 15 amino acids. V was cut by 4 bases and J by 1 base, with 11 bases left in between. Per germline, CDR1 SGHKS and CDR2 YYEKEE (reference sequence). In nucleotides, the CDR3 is TGTGCCAGCAGCCAAGGAGAACTGAACACCGGGGAGCTGTTTTTT. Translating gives CASSQGELNTGELFF.

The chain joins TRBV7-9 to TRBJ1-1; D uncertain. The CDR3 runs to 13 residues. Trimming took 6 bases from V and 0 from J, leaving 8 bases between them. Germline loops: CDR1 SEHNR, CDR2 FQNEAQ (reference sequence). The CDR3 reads CASSSRMNTEAFF. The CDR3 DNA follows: TGTGCCAGCAGTTCCCGTATGAACACTGAAGCTTTCTTT. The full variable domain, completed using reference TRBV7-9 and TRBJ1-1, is DTGVSQNPRHKITKRGQNVTFRCDPISEHNRLYWYRQTLGQGPEFLTYFQNEAQLEKSRLLSDRFSAERPKGSFSTLEIQRTEQGDSAMYLCASSSRMNTEAFFGQGTRLTVV.

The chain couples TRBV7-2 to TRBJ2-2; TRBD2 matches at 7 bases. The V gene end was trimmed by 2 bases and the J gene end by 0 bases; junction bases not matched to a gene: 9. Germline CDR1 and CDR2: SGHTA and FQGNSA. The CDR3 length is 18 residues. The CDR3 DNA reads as TGTGCCAGCAGCTTAAGGGCTCCTGCGGGGGCGAACACCGGGGAGCTGTTTTTT. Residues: CASSLRAPAGANTGELFF. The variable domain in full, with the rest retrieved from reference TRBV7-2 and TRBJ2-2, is GAGVSQSPSNKVTEKGKDVELRCDPISGHTALYWYRQSLGQGLEFLIYFQGNSAPDKSGLPSDRFSAERTGGSVSTLTIQRTQQEDSAVYLCASSLRAPAGANTGELFFGEGSRLTVL.

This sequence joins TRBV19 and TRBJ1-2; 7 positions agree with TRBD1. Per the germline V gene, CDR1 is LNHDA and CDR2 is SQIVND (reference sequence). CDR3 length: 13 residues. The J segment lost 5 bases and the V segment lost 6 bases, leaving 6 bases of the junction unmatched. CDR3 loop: CASRPTDRYGYTF. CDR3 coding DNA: TGTGCCAGTAGACCTACGGACAGGTATGGCTACACCTTC.

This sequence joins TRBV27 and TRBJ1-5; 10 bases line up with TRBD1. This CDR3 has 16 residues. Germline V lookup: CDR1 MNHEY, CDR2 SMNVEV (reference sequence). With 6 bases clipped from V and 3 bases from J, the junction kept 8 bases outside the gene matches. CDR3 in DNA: TGTGCCAGCAGACAAGATGGACAGGGGGACAATCAGCCCCAGCATTTT. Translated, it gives CASRQDGQGDNQPQHF.

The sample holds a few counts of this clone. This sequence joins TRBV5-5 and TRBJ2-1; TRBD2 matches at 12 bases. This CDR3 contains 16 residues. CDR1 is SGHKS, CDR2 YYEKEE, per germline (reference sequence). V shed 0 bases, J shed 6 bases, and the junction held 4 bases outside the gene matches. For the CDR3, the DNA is TGTGCCAGCAGCTTGGCCCCACTAGCGGGGGGCAATGAGCAGTTCTTC. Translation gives CASSLAPLAGGNEQFF.

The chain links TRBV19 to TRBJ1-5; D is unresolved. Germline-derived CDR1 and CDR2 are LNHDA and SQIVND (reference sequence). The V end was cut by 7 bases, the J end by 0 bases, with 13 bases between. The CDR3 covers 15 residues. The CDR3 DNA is TGTGCCAGTAATAACGGCGGACTTAGCAATCAGCCCCAGCATTTT. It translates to CASNNGGLSNQPQHF. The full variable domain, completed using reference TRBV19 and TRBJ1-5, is DGGITQSPKYLFRKEGQNVTLSCEQNLNHDAMYWYRQDPGQGLRLIYYSQIVNDFQKGDIAEGYSVSREKKESFPLTVTSAQKNPTAFYLCASNNGGLSNQPQHFGDGTRLSIL.

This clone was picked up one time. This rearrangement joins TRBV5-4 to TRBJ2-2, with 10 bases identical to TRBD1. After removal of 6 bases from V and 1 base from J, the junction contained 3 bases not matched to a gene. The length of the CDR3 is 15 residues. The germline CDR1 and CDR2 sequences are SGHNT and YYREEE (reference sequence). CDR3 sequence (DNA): TGTGCCAGCACCAGGACAGGGGGGAACACCGGGGAGCTGTTTTTT. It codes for CASTRTGGNTGELFF. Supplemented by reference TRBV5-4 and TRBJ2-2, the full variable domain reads ETGVTQSPTHLIKTRGQQVTLRCSSQSGHNTVSWYQQALGQGPQFIFQYYREEENGRGNFPPRFSGLQFPNYSSELNVNALELDDSALYLCASTRTGGNTGELFFGEGSRLTVL.

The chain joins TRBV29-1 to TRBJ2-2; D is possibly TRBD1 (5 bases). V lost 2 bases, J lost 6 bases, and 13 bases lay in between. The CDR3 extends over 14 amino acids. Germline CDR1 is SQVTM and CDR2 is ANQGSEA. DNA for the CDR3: TGCAGCGTTGAATGGAGTCAAGGGGCCGGGGAGCTGTTTTTT. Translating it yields CSVEWSQGAGELFF.

CDR3 DNA sequence: TGTGCCAGCAGCCTGACAGGGTCTCAAGAGACCCAGTACTTC. The encoded protein is CASSLTGSQETQYF. The chain recombines TRBV28 with TRBJ2-5; the match to TRBD1 covers 7 bases. Germline CDR1 is MDHEN and CDR2 is SYDVKM. The CDR3 has 14 residues. The V gene end was trimmed by 6 bases and the J gene end by 2 bases; junction bases not matched to a gene: 6.

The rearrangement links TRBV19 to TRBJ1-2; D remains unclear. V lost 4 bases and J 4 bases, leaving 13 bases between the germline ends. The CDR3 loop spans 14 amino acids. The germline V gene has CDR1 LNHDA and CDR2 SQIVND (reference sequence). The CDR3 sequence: CASSTPGQVYGYTF. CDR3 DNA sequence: TGTGCCAGTAGTACCCCTGGGCAGGTCTATGGCTACACCTTC.

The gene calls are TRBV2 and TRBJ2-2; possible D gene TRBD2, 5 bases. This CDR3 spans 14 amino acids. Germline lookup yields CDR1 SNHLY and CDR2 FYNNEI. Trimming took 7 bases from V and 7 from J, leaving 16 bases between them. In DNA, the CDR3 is TGTGCCAGCACCCAAATGAGGGATGGCGGGGAGCTGTTTTTT. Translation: CASTQMRDGGELFF.

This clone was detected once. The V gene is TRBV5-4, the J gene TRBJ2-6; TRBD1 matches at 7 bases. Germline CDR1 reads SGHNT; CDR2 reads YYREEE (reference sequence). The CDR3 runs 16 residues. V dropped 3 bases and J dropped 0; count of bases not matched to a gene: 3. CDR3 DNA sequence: TGTGCCAGCAGCTCGGGACAGAACTCTGGGGCCAACGTCCTGACTTTC. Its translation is CASSSGQNSGANVLTF.

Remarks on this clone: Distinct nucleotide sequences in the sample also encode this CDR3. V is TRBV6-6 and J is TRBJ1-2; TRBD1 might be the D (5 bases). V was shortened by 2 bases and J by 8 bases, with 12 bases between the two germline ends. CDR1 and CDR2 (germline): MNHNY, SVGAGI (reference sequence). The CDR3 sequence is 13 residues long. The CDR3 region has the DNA TGTGCCAGCAGTTACCGGCAGGGTCCCGGCTACACCTTC. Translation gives CASSYRQGPGYTF.

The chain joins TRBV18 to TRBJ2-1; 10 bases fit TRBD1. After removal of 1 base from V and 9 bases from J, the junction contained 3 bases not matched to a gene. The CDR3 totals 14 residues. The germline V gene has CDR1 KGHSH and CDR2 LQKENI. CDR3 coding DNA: TGTGCCAGCTCACCACGACAGGGGGCCAGTGAGCAGTTCTTC. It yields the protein CASSPRQGASEQFF.

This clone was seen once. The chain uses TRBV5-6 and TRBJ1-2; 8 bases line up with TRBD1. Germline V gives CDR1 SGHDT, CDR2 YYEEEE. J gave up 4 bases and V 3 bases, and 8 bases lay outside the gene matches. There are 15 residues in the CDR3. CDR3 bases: TGTGCCAGCAGCTACAGGGGGGGCCTGGGCTATGGCTACACCTTC. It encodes CASSYRGGLGYGYTF.

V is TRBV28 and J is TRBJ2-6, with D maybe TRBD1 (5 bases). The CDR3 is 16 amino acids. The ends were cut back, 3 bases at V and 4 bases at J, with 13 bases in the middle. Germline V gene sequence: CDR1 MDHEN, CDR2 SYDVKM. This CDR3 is CASSLDTESGANVLTF. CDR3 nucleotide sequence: TGTGCCAGCAGTTTGGACACGGAGTCCGGGGCCAACGTCCTGACTTTC.

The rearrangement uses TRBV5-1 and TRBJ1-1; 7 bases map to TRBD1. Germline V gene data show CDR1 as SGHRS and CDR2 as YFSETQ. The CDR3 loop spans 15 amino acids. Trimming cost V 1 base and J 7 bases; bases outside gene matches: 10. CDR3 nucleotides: TGCGCCAGCAGCTTGCTTCCTACGGGACAGAGTGAAGCTTTCTTT. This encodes CASSLLPTGQSEAFF.

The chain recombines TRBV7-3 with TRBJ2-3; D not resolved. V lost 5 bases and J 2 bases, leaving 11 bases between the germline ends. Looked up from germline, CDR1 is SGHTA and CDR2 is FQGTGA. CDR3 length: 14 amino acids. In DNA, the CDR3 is TGTGCCAGCAGCCCCCGAGCTGCCACAGATACGCAGTATTTT. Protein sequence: CASSPRAATDTQYF.

This CDR3 is CSAWTGGSYGYTF. CDR3 DNA: TGCAGCGCCTGGACAGGGGGTAGCTATGGCTACACCTTC. V gene TRBV29-1 combines with J gene TRBJ1-2; 10 nucleotides align to TRBD1. The germline gives CDR1 SQVTM, CDR2 ANQGSEA. With 7 bases clipped from V and 4 bases from J, the junction kept 6 bases outside the gene matches. CDR3 size: 13 residues.

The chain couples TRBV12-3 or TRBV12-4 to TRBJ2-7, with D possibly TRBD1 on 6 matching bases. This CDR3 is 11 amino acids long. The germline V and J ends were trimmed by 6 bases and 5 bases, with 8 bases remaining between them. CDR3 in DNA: TGTGCCAGCAGGCCAGGGGACGAGCAGTACGTC. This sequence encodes CASRPGDEQYV.

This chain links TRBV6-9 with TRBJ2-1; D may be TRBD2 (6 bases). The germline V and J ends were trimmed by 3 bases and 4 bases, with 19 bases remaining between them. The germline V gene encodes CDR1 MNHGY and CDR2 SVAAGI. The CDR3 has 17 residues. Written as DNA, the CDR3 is TGTGCCAGCAGTTACGAGAGAGCGGGTTCCTTTTACAATGAGCAGTTCTTC. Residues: CASSYERAGSFYNEQFF.

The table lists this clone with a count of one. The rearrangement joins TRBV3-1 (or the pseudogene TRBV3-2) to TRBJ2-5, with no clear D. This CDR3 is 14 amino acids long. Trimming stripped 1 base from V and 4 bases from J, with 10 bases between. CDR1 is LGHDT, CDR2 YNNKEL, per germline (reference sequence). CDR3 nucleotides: TGTGCCAGCAGCCAAGGCAACTCTGGAGAGACCCAGTACTTC. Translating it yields CASSQGNSGETQYF.

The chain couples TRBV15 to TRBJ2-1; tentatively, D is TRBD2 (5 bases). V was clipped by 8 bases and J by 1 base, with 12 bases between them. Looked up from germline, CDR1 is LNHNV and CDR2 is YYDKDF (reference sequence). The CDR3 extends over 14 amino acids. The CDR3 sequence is CATGGVGSYNEQFF. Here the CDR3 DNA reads TGTGCCACCGGAGGAGTGGGGTCCTACAATGAGCAGTTCTTC.